This T cell receptor beta chain appears in the sequencing data of a study of T cell responses to AZD1222 COVID-19 vaccine. The study's findings and limits: Most donors were white British, females outnumbered males, and clonal diversity was possibly underestimated. Spike-specific TCR breadth and depth both grew after two AZD1222 doses.

With regard to this clone: Its antigen remains unknown.

The protocol was immunoSEQ multiplex PCR, while the TCRdb copy is restricted to in-frame clones and leaves out a portion. The data show around 88,000 clones, with roughly 89% seen just once and approximately 2.8% held by the top ten. The V end was cut by 0 bases, the J end by 8 bases, with 11 bases between. Germline V lookup: CDR1 SGDLS, CDR2 YYNGEE. The CDR3 spans 13 residues. V is TRBV9 and J is TRBJ1-2; no definite D call. The sample was peripheral blood, taken on day 0 of MenACWY control vaccination. The source of this sequence is an adult in good health. The CDR3 reads CASSVGQVEGYTF. In DNA form, the CDR3 reads TGTGCCAGCAGCGTAGGGCAGGTCGAGGGCTACACCTTC.